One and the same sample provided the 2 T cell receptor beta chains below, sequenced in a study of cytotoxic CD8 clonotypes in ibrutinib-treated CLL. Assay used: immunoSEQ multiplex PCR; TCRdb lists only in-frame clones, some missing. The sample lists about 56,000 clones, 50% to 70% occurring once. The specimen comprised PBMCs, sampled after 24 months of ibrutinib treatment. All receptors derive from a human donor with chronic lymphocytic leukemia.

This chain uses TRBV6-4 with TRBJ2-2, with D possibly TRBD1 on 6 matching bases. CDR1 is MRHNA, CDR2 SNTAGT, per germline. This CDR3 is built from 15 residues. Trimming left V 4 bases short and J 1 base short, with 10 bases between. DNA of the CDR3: TGTGCCAGCAGTGCTCAGGGGCGGAACACCGGGGAGCTGTTTTTT. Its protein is CASSAQGRNTGELFF.

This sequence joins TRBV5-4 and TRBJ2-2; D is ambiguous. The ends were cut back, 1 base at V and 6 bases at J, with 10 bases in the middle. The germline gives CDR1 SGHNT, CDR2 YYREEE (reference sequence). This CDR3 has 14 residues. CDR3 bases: TGTGCCAGCAGCTTGACAGCTTTAGCCGGGGAGCTGTTTTTT. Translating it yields CASSLTALAGELFF.